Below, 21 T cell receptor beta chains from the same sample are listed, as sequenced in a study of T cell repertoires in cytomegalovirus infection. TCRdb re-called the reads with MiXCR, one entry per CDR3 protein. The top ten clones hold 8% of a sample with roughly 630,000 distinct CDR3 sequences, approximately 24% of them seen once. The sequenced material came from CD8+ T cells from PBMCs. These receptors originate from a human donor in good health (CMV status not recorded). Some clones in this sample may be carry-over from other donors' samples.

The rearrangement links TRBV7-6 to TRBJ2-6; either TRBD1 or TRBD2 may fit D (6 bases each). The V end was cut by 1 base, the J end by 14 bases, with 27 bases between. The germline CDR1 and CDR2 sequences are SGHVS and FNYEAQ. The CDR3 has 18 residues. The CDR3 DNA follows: TGTGCCAGCAGCTTAGAGTTCAGACTAGTGGGGGGCCCGGGGATCCTGACTTTC. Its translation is CASSLEFRLVGGPGILTF.

The CDR3 here is CASRQGGSGANVLTF. CDR3 bases: TGTGCCAGCAGACAGGGGGGCTCTGGGGCCAACGTCCTGACTTTC. The V and J genes are TRBV14 and TRBJ2-6, with 8 bases matching TRBD1. The CDR3 runs 15 residues. Trimming removed 6 bases from V and 0 bases from J; junction bases left unmatched: 1. Germline loops: CDR1 SGHDN, CDR2 FVKESK.

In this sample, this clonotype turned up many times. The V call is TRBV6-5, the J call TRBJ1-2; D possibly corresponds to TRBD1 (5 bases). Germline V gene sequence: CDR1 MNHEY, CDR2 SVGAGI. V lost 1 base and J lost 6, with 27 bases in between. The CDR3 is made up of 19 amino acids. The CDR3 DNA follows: TGTGCCAGCAGTTACTACGATTTCCCGGGACTTCCACAAGTCGATGGCTACACCTTC. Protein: CASSYYDFPGLPQVDGYTF.

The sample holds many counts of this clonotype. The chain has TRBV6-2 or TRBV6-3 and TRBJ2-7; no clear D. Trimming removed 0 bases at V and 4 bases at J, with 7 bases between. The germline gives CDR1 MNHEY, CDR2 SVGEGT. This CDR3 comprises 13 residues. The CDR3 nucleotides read TGTGCCAGCAGTTACTCAAGCATATACGAGCAGTACGTC. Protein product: CASSYSSIYEQYV.

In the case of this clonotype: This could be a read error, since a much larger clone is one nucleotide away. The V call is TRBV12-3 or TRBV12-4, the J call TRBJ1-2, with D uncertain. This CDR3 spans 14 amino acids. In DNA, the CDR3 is TGTGCCAGCAGTTTATTCAGTGCCAACTATGGCGACACCTTC. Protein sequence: CASSLFSANYGDTF.

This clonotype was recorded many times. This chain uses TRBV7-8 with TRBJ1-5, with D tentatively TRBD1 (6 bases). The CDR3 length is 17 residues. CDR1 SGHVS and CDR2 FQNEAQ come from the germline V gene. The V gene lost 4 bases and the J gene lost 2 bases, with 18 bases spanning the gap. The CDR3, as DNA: TGTGCCAGCAGCTCCGACGAGGGGGGAATCCGCAATCAGCCCCAGCATTTT. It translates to CASSSDEGGIRNQPQHF.

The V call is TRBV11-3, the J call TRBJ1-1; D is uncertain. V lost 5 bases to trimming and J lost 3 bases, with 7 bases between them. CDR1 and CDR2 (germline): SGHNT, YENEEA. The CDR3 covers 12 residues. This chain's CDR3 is CASSKRDTEAFF. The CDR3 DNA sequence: TGTGCCAGCAGCAAAAGGGACACTGAAGCTTTCTTT.

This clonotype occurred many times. CDR3 amino acids: CASSQVPGQRNEKLFF. In nucleotides, the CDR3 is TGTGCCAGCAGTCAGGTGCCGGGACAGCGGAATGAAAAACTGTTTTTT. The V gene is TRBV7-8, the J gene TRBJ1-4, with 7 bases aligning to TRBD1. The J segment lost 5 bases and the V segment lost 6 bases, leaving 12 bases of the junction unmatched. This CDR3 is built from 16 residues. Germline-derived CDR1 and CDR2 are SGHVS and FQNEAQ.

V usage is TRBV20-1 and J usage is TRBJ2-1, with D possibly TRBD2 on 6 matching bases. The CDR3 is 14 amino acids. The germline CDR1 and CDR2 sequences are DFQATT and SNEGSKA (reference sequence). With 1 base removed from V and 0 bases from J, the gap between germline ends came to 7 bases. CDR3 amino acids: CSARGDFSYNEQFF. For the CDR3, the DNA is TGCAGTGCTAGAGGGGACTTCTCCTACAATGAGCAGTTCTTC.

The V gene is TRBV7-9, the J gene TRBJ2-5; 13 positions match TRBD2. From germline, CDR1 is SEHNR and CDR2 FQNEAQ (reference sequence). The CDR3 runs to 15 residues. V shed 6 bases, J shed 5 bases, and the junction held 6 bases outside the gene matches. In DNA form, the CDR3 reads TGTGCCAGCAGTCGGACTAGCGGGGGACGGGAGACCCAGTACTTC. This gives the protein CASSRTSGGRETQYF.

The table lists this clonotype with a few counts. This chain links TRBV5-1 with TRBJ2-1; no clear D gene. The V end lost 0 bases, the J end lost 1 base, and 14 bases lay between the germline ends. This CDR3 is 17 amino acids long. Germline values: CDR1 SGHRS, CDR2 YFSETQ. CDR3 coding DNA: TGCGCCAGCAGCTTGGACTATCCACCTTCTTCCTACAATGAGCAGTTCTTC. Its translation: CASSLDYPPSSYNEQFF.

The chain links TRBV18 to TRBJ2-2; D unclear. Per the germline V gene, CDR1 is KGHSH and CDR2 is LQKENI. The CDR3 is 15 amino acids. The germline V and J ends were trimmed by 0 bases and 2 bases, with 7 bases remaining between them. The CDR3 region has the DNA TGTGCCAGCTCACCACCAATCAGAAACACCGGGGAGCTGTTTTTT. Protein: CASSPPIRNTGELFF.

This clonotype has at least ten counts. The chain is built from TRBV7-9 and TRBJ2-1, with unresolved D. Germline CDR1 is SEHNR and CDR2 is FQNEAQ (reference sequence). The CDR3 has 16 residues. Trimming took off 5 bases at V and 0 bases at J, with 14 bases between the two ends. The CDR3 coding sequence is TGTGCCAGCAGCCCCCGCCGCGGAGTCTCCTACAATGAGCAGTTCTTC. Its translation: CASSPRRGVSYNEQFF.

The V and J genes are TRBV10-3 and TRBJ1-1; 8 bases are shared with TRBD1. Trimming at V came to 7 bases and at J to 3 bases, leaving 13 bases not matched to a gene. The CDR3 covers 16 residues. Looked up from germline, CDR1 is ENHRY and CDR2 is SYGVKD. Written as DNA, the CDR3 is TGTGCCATCACTTTGGTCAGGGGGCGTGTGGACACTGAAGCTTTCTTT. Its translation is CAITLVRGRVDTEAFF.

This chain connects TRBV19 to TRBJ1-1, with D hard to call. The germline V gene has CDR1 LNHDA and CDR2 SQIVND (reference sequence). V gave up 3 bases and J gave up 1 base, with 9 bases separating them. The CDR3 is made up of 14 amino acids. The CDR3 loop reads CASSIFGGNTEAFF. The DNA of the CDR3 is TGTGCCAGTAGTATCTTTGGAGGGAACACTGAAGCTTTCTTT.

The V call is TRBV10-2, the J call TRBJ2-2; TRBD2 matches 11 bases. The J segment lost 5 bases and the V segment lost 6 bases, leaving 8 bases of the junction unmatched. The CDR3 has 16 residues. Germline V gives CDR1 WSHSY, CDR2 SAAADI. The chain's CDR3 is CASRSTSGGPTGELFF. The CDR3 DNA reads TGCGCCAGCAGATCCACTAGCGGGGGACCTACCGGGGAGCTGTTTTTT.

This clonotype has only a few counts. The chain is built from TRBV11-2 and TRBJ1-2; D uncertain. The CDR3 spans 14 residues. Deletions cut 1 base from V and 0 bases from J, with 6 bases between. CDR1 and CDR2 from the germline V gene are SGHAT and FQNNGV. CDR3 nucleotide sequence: TGTGCCAGCAGCTTAGGAACGTCTAACTATGGCTACACCTTC. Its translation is CASSLGTSNYGYTF.

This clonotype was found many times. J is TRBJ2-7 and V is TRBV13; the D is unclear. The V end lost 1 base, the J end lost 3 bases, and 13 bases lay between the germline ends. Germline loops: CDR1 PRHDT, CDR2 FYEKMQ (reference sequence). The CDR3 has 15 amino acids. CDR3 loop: CASSLEGRPSYEQYF. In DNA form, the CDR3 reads TGTGCCAGCAGCTTAGAGGGCAGGCCCAGCTACGAGCAGTACTTC.

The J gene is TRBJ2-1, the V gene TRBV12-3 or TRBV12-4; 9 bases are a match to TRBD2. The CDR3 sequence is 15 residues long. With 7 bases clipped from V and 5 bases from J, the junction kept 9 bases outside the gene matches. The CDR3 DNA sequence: TGTGCCAGCACCCCGGGACTAGCTTCGAACAATGAGCAGTTCTTC. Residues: CASTPGLASNNEQFF.

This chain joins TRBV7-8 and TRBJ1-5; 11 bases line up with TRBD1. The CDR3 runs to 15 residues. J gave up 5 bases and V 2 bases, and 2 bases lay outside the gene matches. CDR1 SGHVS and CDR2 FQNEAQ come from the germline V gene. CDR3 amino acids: CASSLWDRGDQPQHF. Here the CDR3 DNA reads TGTGCCAGCAGCTTATGGGACAGGGGGGATCAGCCCCAGCATTTT.

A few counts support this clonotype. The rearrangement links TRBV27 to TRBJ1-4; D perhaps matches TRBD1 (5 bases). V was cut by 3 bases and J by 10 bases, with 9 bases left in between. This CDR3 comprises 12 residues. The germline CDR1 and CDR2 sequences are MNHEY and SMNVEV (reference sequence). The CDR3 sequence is CASSFGGGKLFF. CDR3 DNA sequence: TGTGCCAGCAGTTTTGGGGGGGGAAAACTGTTTTTT.